Each of the 27 T cell receptor beta chains below was sequenced from the same sample in a study of T-cell memory formation after mild COVID-19. TCRdb reanalysed the 5' RACE reads using MiXCR and keeps one entry per CDR3 protein. The table shows hundreds of thousands of distinct CDR3 sequences, with 18% occurring only once. Input material: PBMCs or a T cell subset sorted from them (not recorded which). Source of these receptors: an adult woman who had mild COVID-19 (a few samples of this study predate the infection). Cell type and time point are not known.

This clonotype turned up a few times. V is TRBV7-3 and J is TRBJ2-1, with TRBD2 as a possible D gene (5 bases). The germline V gene has CDR1 SGHTA and CDR2 FQGTGA. Between the trimmed V and J ends, which lost 5 bases and 8 bases, there was a span of 10 bases. The CDR3 extends over 12 amino acids. The CDR3 sequence: CASSRTGDEQFF. The CDR3 bases are TGTGCCAGCAGCCGAACCGGGGATGAGCAGTTCTTC.

The chain recombines TRBV6-5 with TRBJ2-6, with D unclear. Germline CDR1 is MNHEY and CDR2 is SVGAGI. V was trimmed by 0 bases and J by 0 bases, leaving 6 bases between them. This CDR3 region has 16 residues. CDR3 sequence: CASSYSQSSGANVLTF. The CDR3 bases are TGTGCCAGCAGTTACTCGCAGAGCTCTGGGGCCAACGTCCTGACTTTC.

The genes are TRBV3-1 and TRBJ2-7; D not certain. Germline assignment: CDR1 LGHDT and CDR2 YNNKEL (reference sequence). Between the trimmed V and J ends, which lost 3 bases and 3 bases, there was a span of 9 bases. The CDR3 is 13 amino acids. The CDR3 coding sequence is TGTGCCAGCAGCCAGACCTACGGCTACGAGCAGTACTTC. It yields the protein CASSQTYGYEQYF.

The count of this clonotype is one. The chain employs TRBV7-9 and TRBJ2-7, with unresolved D. The ends were cut back, 6 bases at V and 2 bases at J, with 11 bases in the middle. The CDR3 sequence is 13 residues long. The germline V gene encodes CDR1 SEHNR and CDR2 FQNEAQ (reference sequence). This CDR3 is CASSSYSAYEQYF. The CDR3 coding sequence is TGTGCCAGCAGTTCCTACTCCGCCTACGAGCAGTACTTC.

This clonotype was detected only a few times. The V call is TRBV7-3, the J call TRBJ2-3; 10 positions agree with TRBD2. Germline-derived CDR1 and CDR2 are SGHTA and FQGTGA. V gave up 2 bases and J gave up 5 bases; unmatched junction bases: 1. The CDR3 contains 14 residues. CDR3 bases: TGTGCCAGCAGCTTAGGACTAGCGGAAGATACGCAGTATTTT. It encodes CASSLGLAEDTQYF.

The table lists this clonotype with many counts. This chain joins TRBV5-1 and TRBJ2-3; 14 bases map to TRBD2. Germline V lookup: CDR1 SGHRS, CDR2 YFSETQ. This CDR3 contains 16 residues. The V and J ends lost 4 bases and 6 bases, in that order; junction bases with no gene match: 7. Written as DNA, the CDR3 is TGCGCCAGCAGCCGGGGACTAGCGGGGGCAGGTGATACGCAGTATTTT. This translates into CASSRGLAGAGDTQYF.

This clonotype came up a few times. The V call is TRBV6-6, the J call TRBJ2-7; 8 positions agree with TRBD2. With V trimmed by 9 bases and J by 6 bases, 10 bases remained unmatched. Germline V gene lookup returns CDR1 MNHNY and CDR2 SVGAGI (reference sequence). The CDR3 totals 13 residues. CDR3 sequence (DNA): TGTGCCAGTTTTCCTGCGGGAGGAGGCGAGCAGTACTTC. Residues: CASFPAGGGEQYF.

This clonotype showed up just a few times. J is TRBJ2-7 and V is TRBV7-9; the D gene is possibly TRBD1 (6 bases). Germline loops: CDR1 SEHNR, CDR2 FQNEAQ (reference sequence). This CDR3 contains 13 residues. Trimming cost V 2 bases and J 5 bases, with 10 bases left between them. CDR3 residues: CASSLRQVDEQYF. The DNA of the CDR3 is TGTGCCAGCAGCTTACGACAGGTCGACGAGCAGTACTTC.

This rearrangement joins TRBV13 to TRBJ2-1, with D unresolved. Per germline, CDR1 PRHDT and CDR2 FYEKMQ (reference sequence). This CDR3 region has 13 residues. The V end lost 2 bases, the J end lost 4 bases, and 6 bases lay between the germline ends. The CDR3, as DNA: TGTGCCAGCAGCTTAAGACATTACAATGAGCAGTTCTTC. Protein product: CASSLRHYNEQFF. The full variable domain, with the rest looked up from reference TRBV13 and TRBJ2-1, is AAGVIQSPRHLIKEKRETATLKCYPIPRHDTVYWYQQGPGQDPQFLISFYEKMQSDKGSIPDRFSAQQFSDYHSELNMSSLELGDSALYFCASSLRHYNEQFFGPGTRLTVL.

This clonotype turned up a few times. J is TRBJ1-1 and V is TRBV6-4; TRBD1 aligns across 11 bases. The CDR3 totals 15 residues. J was trimmed by 3 bases and V by 6 bases; bases with no gene match: 6. Germline V CDR1 and CDR2: MRHNA, SNTAGT. CDR3 coding DNA: TGTGCCAGCAGCCCCGGACAGGGGGCCCACACTGAAGCTTTCTTT. Translated, it gives CASSPGQGAHTEAFF.

V and J are TRBV20-1 and TRBJ2-7, with 9 bases aligning to TRBD1. Losses at the gene ends were 0 bases for V and 5 bases for J; bases not matched to a gene: 11. Germline CDR1 reads DFQATT; CDR2 reads SNEGSKA (reference sequence). CDR3 length: 16 amino acids. The DNA of the CDR3 is TGCAGTGCTAGAGATCCCCGGACAGGGGATTACGACGAGCAGTACTTC. It encodes CSARDPRTGDYDEQYF.

Many counts were recorded for this clonotype. The rearrangement joins TRBV5-1 to TRBJ2-5, with D perhaps matching TRBD1 or TRBD2 (6 bases each). V was cut by 0 bases and J by 5 bases, with 17 bases left in between. From germline, CDR1 is SGHRS and CDR2 YFSETQ. The CDR3 length is 16 residues. CDR3 nucleotide sequence: TGCGCCAGCAGCTTGGGCCCGTCGGGGGCGCTTGAGACCCAGTACTTC. It translates to CASSLGPSGALETQYF.

This clonotype occurred a few times. This chain links TRBV4-2 with TRBJ2-5; 9 nucleotides align to TRBD2. Per germline, CDR1 LGHNA and CDR2 YNFKEQ. The CDR3 totals 16 residues. The V gene end was trimmed by 0 bases and the J gene end by 2 bases; junction bases not matched to a gene: 4. The CDR3 loop reads CASSQDLAGIQETQYF. The CDR3 region has the DNA TGTGCCAGCAGCCAAGATCTAGCGGGGATACAAGAGACCCAGTACTTC.

This clonotype was counted a few times. The gene calls are TRBV23-1 and TRBJ1-1; D gene ambiguous. TRBV23-1 qualifies as an ORF whose function is uncertain. The CDR3 loop spans 13 amino acids. Trimming stripped 4 bases from V and 7 bases from J, with 13 bases between. The CDR3 DNA follows: TGCGCCAGCAGTCCACCGCGGAGCCATGAAGCTTTCTTT. It codes for CASSPPRSHEAFF.

V usage is TRBV19 and J usage is TRBJ2-2; D perhaps matches TRBD2 (6 bases). Trimming removed 3 bases at V and 4 bases at J, with 9 bases between. CDR1 and CDR2 (germline): LNHDA, SQIVND (reference sequence). The CDR3 extends over 14 amino acids. The CDR3 protein is CASSINSGTGELFF. Here the CDR3 DNA reads TGTGCCAGTAGTATCAATAGCGGCACCGGGGAGCTGTTTTTT. Supplemented by reference TRBV19 and TRBJ2-2, the full variable domain reads DGGITQSPKYLFRKEGQNVTLSCEQNLNHDAMYWYRQDPGQGLRLIYYSQIVNDFQKGDIAEGYSVSREKKESFPLTVTSAQKNPTAFYLCASSINSGTGELFFGEGSRLTVL.

This sequence joins TRBV24-1 and TRBJ2-3; D may be TRBD1 (6 bases). The V and J ends lost 10 bases and 6 bases respectively, with 19 bases between them. This CDR3 has 14 residues. The germline V gene encodes CDR1 KGHDR and CDR2 SFDVKD. Written as DNA, the CDR3 is TGTGCCACAGCTGGGACACCGTTGGTGGATACGCAGTATTTT. The encoded protein is CATAGTPLVDTQYF.

This clonotype was observed a few times. The V gene is TRBV20-1, the J gene TRBJ2-3; 9 nucleotides line up with TRBD2. Germline V gives CDR1 DFQATT, CDR2 SNEGSKA (reference sequence). The V and J ends lost 6 bases and 4 bases, in that order; junction bases with no gene match: 5. The CDR3 totals 13 residues. CDR3 residues: CSAIAGVSDTQYF. CDR3 sequence (DNA): TGCAGTGCCATAGCGGGAGTGTCAGATACGCAGTATTTT.

The V and J genes are TRBV25-1 and TRBJ2-5; the D gene is possibly TRBD1 (5 bases). V lost 4 bases and J 5 bases, leaving 17 bases between the germline ends. CDR1 and CDR2 from the germline V gene are MGHDK and SYGVNS. The CDR3 contains 15 residues. The CDR3 nucleotides are TGTGCCAGCAGTGGGGGCCTCATAGTTGGGGAGACCCAGTACTTC. Its protein is CASSGGLIVGETQYF.

In this sample, this clonotype turned up a few times. The chain is built from TRBV10-3 and TRBJ1-1; 8 positions match TRBD1. Germline V gene lookup returns CDR1 ENHRY and CDR2 SYGVKD. The CDR3 contains 15 residues. V lost 8 bases to trimming and J lost 4 bases; unmatched junction nucleotides: 12. The DNA for the CDR3 is TGTGCCATCGGGAGACAGGGGAAAATTGGCACTGAAGCTTTCTTT. Translated: CAIGRQGKIGTEAFF.

This chain joins TRBV6-4 and TRBJ2-3; D is undetermined. The germline CDR1 and CDR2 sequences are MRHNA and SNTAGT. The CDR3 extends over 14 amino acids. V was cut by 3 bases and J by 4 bases, with 11 bases left in between. CDR3 DNA sequence: TGTGCCAGCAGTGAGGCTGGGCCACCAGATACGCAGTATTTT. It translates to CASSEAGPPDTQYF.

The CDR3: CAWSVVPGDETQYF. Written as DNA, the CDR3 is TGTGCCTGGAGTGTAGTCCCGGGAGACGAGACCCAGTACTTC. The chain uses TRBV30 and TRBJ2-5; possibly TRBD2 for D (6 bases). V shed 0 bases and J shed 5 bases, with 13 bases lying between them. CDR3 length: 14 amino acids. CDR1 is GTSNPN, CDR2 SVGIG, per germline (reference sequence).

This clonotype showed up just a few times. This chain connects TRBV10-3 to TRBJ2-7, with D possibly being TRBD2 (5 bases). The ends were cut back, 3 bases at V and 0 bases at J, with 12 bases in the middle. Germline CDR1 ENHRY, CDR2 SYGVKD. This CDR3 is 15 amino acids long. The CDR3 spells CAISEGAGRSYEQYF. In nucleotides, the CDR3 is TGTGCCATCAGTGAAGGTGCGGGCCGCTCCTACGAGCAGTACTTC.

This clonotype appeared a few times. The chain has TRBV12-5 and TRBJ1-1; no reliable D call. This CDR3 has 14 residues. Germline V gene data show CDR1 as LGHNT and CDR2 as FRNRAP. With 3 bases removed from V and 4 bases from J, the gap between germline ends came to 12 bases. CDR3 DNA sequence: TGTGCTAGTGGTTTCGCGGGAGGAGGCACTGAAGCTTTCTTT. The encoded protein is CASGFAGGGTEAFF.

This clonotype turned up a few times. This chain's CDR3 is CASSSRTNEKLFF. In DNA form, the CDR3 reads TGTGCCAGCAGCTCAAGGACTAATGAAAAACTGTTTTTT. V gene TRBV11-2 combines with J gene TRBJ1-4, with D uncertain. The CDR3 contains 13 residues. Trimming stripped 4 bases from V and 2 bases from J, with 5 bases between. The germline gives CDR1 SGHAT, CDR2 FQNNGV.

The chain couples TRBV7-6 to TRBJ1-1; TRBD1 aligns across 8 bases. Losses at the gene ends were 2 bases for V and 4 bases for J; bases not matched to a gene: 6. The CDR3 loop spans 15 amino acids. CDR1 and CDR2 (germline): SGHVS, FNYEAQ. CDR3 protein: CASSLWTGSSTEAFF. In DNA, the CDR3 is TGTGCCAGCAGCTTATGGACAGGGTCGAGCACTGAAGCTTTCTTT.

This clonotype has a handful of counts. This chain connects TRBV7-8 to TRBJ1-2; 9 bases map to TRBD1. The V segment lost 1 base and the J segment 6 bases; nucleotides outside the gene matches: 3. Germline assignment: CDR1 SGHVS and CDR2 FQNEAQ. The CDR3 is 14 amino acids. The CDR3 DNA is TGTGCCAGCAGCTTAGGGACAGGGGCGCATGGCTACACCTTC. Translation gives CASSLGTGAHGYTF.

This clonotype was found a few times. The V gene is TRBV7-2, the J gene TRBJ2-7; the D gene is possibly TRBD2 (6 bases). V was clipped by 5 bases and J by 0 bases, with 17 bases between them. Germline V lookup: CDR1 SGHTA, CDR2 FQGNSA. This CDR3 spans 16 amino acids. CDR3 protein: CASSRKGGGSSYEQYF. The CDR3 DNA reads as TGTGCCAGCAGCCGAAAAGGTGGGGGGAGCTCCTACGAGCAGTACTTC.